What follows are 20 T cell receptor beta chains derived from one specimen sequenced in a study of T cells in women clearing cervical HPV infection. Measured with immunoSEQ multiplex PCR; TCRdb has only the in-frame clones, and not every one. The sample includes about 16,000 clones. The source material was blood buffy coat. The receptors originated from a woman aged 18 to 75 with a cervical HPV16 infection that either progressed to CIN3+ or cleared (not recorded which).

With respect to this clone: The CDR3 end falls 3 residues outside the read, so it is completed with the germline J gene. The chain has TRBV5-1 and TRBJ1-6; D is possibly TRBD1 (5 bases). The V gene's germline CDR1 is SGHRS and CDR2 YFSETQ. V shed 0 bases and J shed 9 bases, with 13 bases lying between them. CDR3 length: 15 amino acids. The CDR3 loop is CASSLETVQGSPLHF. The sequenced part of the CDR3 DNA is TGCGCCAGCAGCTTGGAGACGGTTCAGGGTTCACCC.

In regard to this clone: The observed sequence ends 3 residues before the CDR3 terminus, with the missing tail filled in from the germline J gene. The chain links TRBV9 to TRBJ2-5; 9 positions agree with TRBD2. The CDR3 totals 17 residues. CDR1 and CDR2 (germline): SGDLS, YYNGEE. With V trimmed by 0 bases and J by 5 bases, 11 bases remained unmatched. CDR3 protein: CASSVGRGGFEAETQYF. The part of the CDR3 DNA that was read is TGTGCCAGCAGCGTAGGGCGGGGGGGCTTCGAGGCGGAGACC.

As concerns this clone: Read data end 3 residues before the CDR3 end; the end is taken from the germline J gene. V is TRBV19 and J is TRBJ2-1; 13 bases align to TRBD2. The CDR3 runs 15 residues. Germline CDR1 LNHDA, CDR2 SQIVND (reference sequence). Trimming at V came to 7 bases and at J to 4 bases, leaving 4 bases not matched to a gene. The covered CDR3 bases are TGTGCCAGTAAAACTAGCGGGAGGGGTTACAATGAG. It codes for CASKTSGRGYNE. The CDR3 as a whole reads CASKTSGRGYNEQFF.

As to this clone: The read gets to within 3 residues of the CDR3 end, and the germline J gene fills in the rest. The chain is built from TRBV6-2 or TRBV6-3 and TRBJ2-1; 14 bases are a match to TRBD2. From germline, CDR1 is MNHEY and CDR2 SVGEGT. This CDR3 contains 15 residues. V lost 5 bases to trimming and J lost 7 bases; unmatched junction nucleotides: 4. The covered CDR3 bases are TGTGCCAGCAGTAGGGGACTAGCGGGAGTAAATGAG. This translates into CASSRGLAGVNE. The complete CDR3 reads CASSRGLAGVNEQFF.

The CDR3 spells CASSLRTQGVVVAFF. The part of the CDR3 DNA that was read is TGTGCCAGCAGCCTCAGAACACAGGGAGTGGTGGTG. The chain recombines TRBV7-8 with TRBJ1-1, with a tentative D call TRBD1 (6 bases). From the germline J gene comes the end of the CDR3, since the read stops 3 residues before it. Germline assignment: CDR1 SGHVS and CDR2 FQNEAQ. This CDR3 contains 15 residues.

Comment on this clone: The read finishes 3 residues shy of the CDR3 end, and the germline J gene is used to complete it. This chain connects TRBV19 to TRBJ2-6; 8 positions match TRBD1. CDR1 is LNHDA, CDR2 SQIVND, per germline (reference sequence). V dropped 6 bases and J dropped 0; count of bases not matched to a gene: 10. This CDR3 has 18 residues. The CDR3 spells CASRGTGGKTSGANVLTF. CDR3 DNA, as far as it was read: TGTGCCAGTAGAGGGACAGGAGGAAAGACCTCTGGGGCCAACGTC.

Worth noting for this clone: Read sequence stops 3 residues before the CDR3 end, and the germline J gene provides the missing end. V is TRBV18 and J is TRBJ1-1, with D perhaps TRBD1 (5 bases). This CDR3 region has 14 residues. The ends were cut back, 2 bases at V and 4 bases at J, with 11 bases in the middle. CDR1 is KGHSH, CDR2 LQKENI, per germline. CDR3 residues: CASSPVQGGTEAFF. The CDR3 DNA, read in part, is TGTGCCAGCTCACCAGTCCAGGGCGGCACTGAA.

On this clone: Read data end 3 residues before the CDR3 end; the end is taken from the germline J gene. The chain has TRBV6-2 or TRBV6-3 and TRBJ2-7; tentatively, D is TRBD1 (5 bases). The CDR3 is made up of 12 amino acids. V lost 4 bases, J lost 6 bases, and 10 bases lay in between. The germline V gene has CDR1 MNHEY and CDR2 SVGEGT. CDR3 region: CASSSRVGEQYF. Partial CDR3 DNA: TGTGCCAGCAGTTCCAGGGTTGGCGAG.

A remark on this clone: The CDR3 end falls 3 residues outside the read, so it is completed with the germline J gene. The chain couples TRBV29-1 to TRBJ1-1; weak D call: TRBD1 (6 bases). The germline CDR1 and CDR2 sequences are SQVTM and ANQGSEA. The CDR3 runs to 11 residues. V gave up 7 bases and J gave up 7 bases, with 13 bases separating them. CDR3 bases read: TGCAGCGCTAGGACAGAATATGAA. Amino acids: CSARTEYE. The full CDR3 is CSARTEYEAFF. The complete variable domain, with remaining parts taken from reference TRBV29-1 and TRBJ1-1, reads SAVISQKPSRDICQRGTSLTIQCQVDSQVTMMFWYRQQPGQSLTLIATANQGSEATYESGFVIDKFPISRPNLTFSTLTVSNMSPEDSSIYLCSARTEYEAFFGQGTRLTVV.

With respect to this clone: The CDR3 end lies 3 residues beyond the end of the read and is filled in from the germline J gene. The chain is built from TRBV20-1 and TRBJ2-3; 10 nucleotides line up with TRBD1. Germline CDR1 reads DFQATT; CDR2 reads SNEGSKA (reference sequence). The CDR3 loop spans 14 amino acids. V lost 6 bases to trimming and J lost 7 bases; unmatched junction nucleotides: 10. The CDR3 spells CSARTGTGVNTQYF. The DNA read from the CDR3 is TGCAGTGCCAGAACCGGGACAGGGGTTAATACG.

To note about this clone: The read finishes 3 residues shy of the CDR3 end, and the germline J gene is used to complete it. The chain combines TRBV9 with TRBJ2-5; 9 bases are shared with TRBD1. CDR3 length equals 17 residues. The V segment lost 3 bases and the J segment 4 bases; nucleotides outside the gene matches: 13. The germline gives CDR1 SGDLS, CDR2 YYNGEE. CDR3 bases read: TGTGCCAGCAGCGCGCGGGACAGGGTTTTTTTTGGAGAGACC. It codes for CASSARDRVFFGET. The complete CDR3 sequence is CASSARDRVFFGETQYF.

Comment on this clone: The read gets to within 3 residues of the CDR3 end, and the germline J gene fills in the rest. Other DNA variants within this sample encode the same CDR3. The chain uses TRBV5-6 and TRBJ1-3, with TRBD1 as a possible D gene (5 bases). Trimming shortened V by 4 bases and J by 2 bases, and 13 bases separated the two germline ends. CDR3 size: 15 residues. Germline V CDR1 and CDR2: SGHDT, YYEEEE. The CDR3 DNA, read in part, is TGTGCCAGCAGCCCGGGACTGTACCCTGGAAACACC. Translating gives CASSPGLYPGNT. The complete CDR3 protein is CASSPGLYPGNTIYF.

Turning to this clone: From the germline J gene comes the end of the CDR3, since the read stops 3 residues before it. The chain uses TRBV20-1 and TRBJ2-1; TRBD2 matches at 9 bases. With 6 bases clipped from V and 6 bases from J, the junction kept 9 bases outside the gene matches. CDR1 and CDR2 from the germline V gene are DFQATT and SNEGSKA (reference sequence). The CDR3 spans 14 residues. The part of the CDR3 DNA that was read is TGCAGTGCCCCCCGACTAGCGGATAGCAATGAG. Protein sequence: CSAPRLADSNE. The entire CDR3 sequence reads CSAPRLADSNEQFF.

In regard to this clone: Coverage ceases 3 residues before the CDR3 finishes, and the germline J gene fills in the end. V gene TRBV5-1 combines with J gene TRBJ1-5; the match to TRBD1 covers 8 bases. Looked up from germline, CDR1 is SGHRS and CDR2 is YFSETQ. Trimming took 2 bases from V and 3 from J; bases not matched to a gene: 7. CDR3 length: 16 residues. CDR3 DNA (partial): TGCGCCAGCAGCTTAGGGACAGGTGCTGACAATCAGCCC. Protein product: CASSLGTGADNQP. The entire CDR3 protein is CASSLGTGADNQPQHF. The whole variable domain, filled in from reference TRBV5-1 and TRBJ1-5, reads KAGVTQTPRYLIKTRGQQVTLSCSPISGHRSVSWYQQTPGQGLQFLFEYFSETQRNKGNFPGRFSGRQFSNSRSEMNVSTLELGDSALYLCASSLGTGADNQPQHFGDGTRLSIL.

A remark on this clone: The read terminates 3 residues ahead of where the CDR3 ends, so the germline J gene completes it. The rearrangement links TRBV7-8 to TRBJ1-2, with unresolved D. Germline CDR1 is SGHVS and CDR2 is FQNEAQ. The CDR3 extends over 12 amino acids. Here the CDR3 reads CASSPGQSPYTF. CDR3 DNA, as far as it was read: TGTGCCAGCAGCCCAGGTCAGTCCCCC.

With regard to this clone: The read ends 3 residues shy of where the CDR3 ends; the end is completed using the germline J gene. This rearrangement joins TRBV7-9 to TRBJ2-4, with TRBD1 identical over 7 bases. The CDR3 runs to 15 residues. Looked up from germline, CDR1 is SEHNR and CDR2 is FQNEAQ (reference sequence). Unmatched junction bases numbered 10, after V lost 4 bases and J lost 7 bases. Incomplete CDR3 DNA: TGTGCCAGCAGCTCCGACAGGGCCTCCCCCAACATT. This translates into CASSSDRASPNI. The complete CDR3 protein is CASSSDRASPNIQYF.

Note on this clone: The read finishes 3 residues shy of the CDR3 end, and the germline J gene is used to complete it. The chain links TRBV10-1 to TRBJ2-4; TRBD2 agrees at 10 bases. This CDR3 is built from 20 residues. The germline V gene encodes CDR1 WNHNN and CDR2 SYGVQD (reference sequence). V lost 8 bases and J lost 0; bases outside the gene matches: 19. The sequenced CDR3 bases are TGCGCCAGCCACGGGCACTTAGAGCGGGAGGGGCATCTAGCCAAAAACATT. Residues: CASHGHLEREGHLAKNI. In full, the CDR3 reads CASHGHLEREGHLAKNIQYF.

The CDR3 loop reads CSARGQTNYGYTF. The sequenced CDR3 bases are TGCAGTGCTAGAGGACAGACGAACTATGGC. The chain has TRBV20-1 and TRBJ1-2, with D perhaps TRBD1 (5 bases). The read halts 3 residues ahead of the CDR3 end, with the missing end drawn from the germline J gene. V lost 1 base and J 2 bases, leaving 8 bases between the germline ends. Germline V gene sequence: CDR1 DFQATT, CDR2 SNEGSKA (reference sequence). The CDR3 length is 13 residues.

Note on this clone: With the read ending 3 residues before the CDR3 end, the germline J gene is used to fill in that end. V gene TRBV20-1 combines with J gene TRBJ2-5; 7 nucleotides match TRBD2. This CDR3 is 12 amino acids long. Germline V gives CDR1 DFQATT, CDR2 SNEGSKA (reference sequence). V lost 7 bases to trimming and J lost 4 bases; unmatched junction nucleotides: 6. The CDR3 bases that were read are TGCAGTGTTGTCCCGGGGGGAGAGACC. It codes for CSVVPGGET. The CDR3, in full, reads CSVVPGGETQYF.

Note on this clone: The read comes to an end 3 residues before the CDR3 does, leaving the germline J gene to fill in the end. The V gene is TRBV29-1, the J gene TRBJ1-1; 8 bases align to TRBD1. From germline, CDR1 is SQVTM and CDR2 ANQGSEA. The CDR3 is 12 residues long. CDR3 DNA, as far as it was read: TGCAGTGTTCTACAGGGGGGCTCTGAA. Its translation is CSVLQGGSE. The whole CDR3 protein reads CSVLQGGSEAFF.